These T cell receptor beta chains were read from a single sample in a study of beta chain features in type 1 diabetes. The data were produced by immunoSEQ multiplex PCR, yet TCRdb's version contains in-frame clones alone and is incomplete. The sample includes about 350,000 clones, around a fifth of them seen just once. Material for sequencing was naive CD4+ T cells from blood. These receptors came from a young woman in good health. Both conserved end residues are trimmed from each CDR3.

V	J	CDR3
TRBV10-3	TRBJ2-3	AISPQGRDTQY
TRBV4-2	TRBJ2-3	ASRGTSADTQY
TRBV30	TRBJ2-7	AFAGLFYEQY
TRBV30	TRBJ1-4	AWRSRQVGEKLF
TRBV6-1	TRBJ1-5	ASSAGNSNQPQH
TRBV5-4	TRBJ2-7	ASSLGTSIDYEQY
TRBV30	TRBJ1-1	AWSGGQAAF
TRBV11-3	TRBJ2-1	ASSGRWDRAYNEQF
TRBV4-1	TRBJ2-2	ASSQSLAQNTGELF
TRBV30	TRBJ1-4	AWSVDRGRLLF
TRBV29-1	TRBJ2-3	SVEDPRYTDTQY
TRBV7-8	TRBJ1-2	ASSSTTGNYGYT
TRBV30	TRBJ2-5	AWSPNRETQY
TRBV10-3	TRBJ2-5	AISAGNQETQY
TRBV6-6	TRBJ2-3	ASDLNRGTDTQY
TRBV30	TRBJ1-5	AWSGQRSDSNQPQH
TRBV5-1	TRBJ2-3	ASSSGTSGVGDTQY
TRBV9	TRBJ1-1	ASSVALSYREAF
TRBV11-2	TRBJ1-5	ASSLVRERGQPQH
TRBV29-1	TRBJ1-1	SVEYSMNTEAF
TRBV5-1	TRBJ2-5	ASRRDSVETQY
TRBV5-4	TRBJ2-1	ASSSLGLAYNEQF
TRBV21-1	TRBJ2-5	AGPGDRERMETQY
TRBV2	TRBJ2-3	ASRRDTQY
TRBV30	TRBJ2-3	AFSRDRDTDTQY
TRBV30	TRBJ2-7	AWSVVAGMVYEQY
TRBV11-2	TRBJ2-3	ASSLVQADTQY
TRBV7-3	TRBJ2-1	ASSFSGGEQF
TRBV9	TRBJ2-2	ASSVVQATNTGELF
TRBV21-1	TRBJ2-1	ASSNAGPPGGYNEQF
TRBV5-1	TRBJ2-5	ASSATSVEETQY
TRBV30	TRBJ2-3	AWSTGLANADTQY
TRBV6-1	TRBJ2-1	ASGDRSLSYNEQF
TRBV15	TRBJ1-6	ATSREAGNSYNSPLH
TRBV10-3	TRBJ1-2	AIRGGGSRYGYT
TRBV9	TRBJ1-2	ASSVVQGIGYT
TRBV11-1	TRBJ2-6	ASSLQGQGSGANVLT
TRBV5-1	TRBJ2-4	ASSPRLAGGPEGKNIQY
TRBV7-9	TRBJ2-1	ASTPLGPGIALGNEQF
TRBV11-3	TRBJ2-1	ASSLPFRVPDEQF
TRBV4-2	TRBJ1-3	ASSQDDTHSGNTIY
TRBV4-2	TRBJ1-5	ASSQGEDRYQPQH
TRBV11-2	TRBJ2-7	ASSSLAGDRYEQY
TRBV6-5	TRBJ2-3	ASSSLSGSSDTQY
TRBV14	TRBJ1-6	ASSQSGTGPSPLH
TRBV21-1	TRBJ2-1	ASISRRTRNEQF
TRBV18	TRBJ2-1	ASSSGTDLGNEQF
TRBV28	TRBJ1-4	ASSLFTRDEKLF